These 27 T cell receptor beta chains share one sample of origin, sequenced in a study of cytotoxic CD8 clonotypes in ibrutinib-treated CLL. Clones were sequenced by immunoSEQ multiplex PCR, and TCRdb holds only the in-frame ones, with some missing. The table shows 270,000 or so clones, with roughly three quarters occurring only once. Sequencing used PBMCs, obtained at disease progression, from a patient treated with ibrutinib. All receptors come from a human donor with chronic lymphocytic leukemia.

The chain employs TRBV10-1 and TRBJ2-7; the D call may be TRBD1 or TRBD2 (5 bases each). The germline CDR1 and CDR2 sequences are WNHNN and SYGVQD (reference sequence). Trimming stripped 2 bases from V and 4 bases from J, with 15 bases between. The CDR3 length is 15 residues. The DNA of the CDR3 is TGCGCCAGCAGTGAGGCTGGGGGTAACTTTTACGAGCAGTACTTC. Amino acid sequence: CASSEAGGNFYEQYF.

This rearrangement joins TRBV5-1 to TRBJ2-7; no reliable D call. Trimming removed 4 bases from V and 7 bases from J, with 12 bases in between. The CDR3 consists of 12 residues. CDR1 and CDR2 from the germline V gene are SGHRS and YFSETQ. The CDR3 loop reads CASSHPGPEQYF. DNA for the CDR3: TGCGCCAGCAGCCACCCTGGGCCGGAGCAGTACTTC. Filled out from reference TRBV5-1 and TRBJ2-7, the complete variable domain reads KAGVTQTPRYLIKTRGQQVTLSCSPISGHRSVSWYQQTPGQGLQFLFEYFSETQRNKGNFPGRFSGRQFSNSRSEMNVSTLELGDSALYLCASSHPGPEQYFGPGTRLTVT.

The chain carries TRBV4-1 and TRBJ2-7, with D unclear. Germline CDR1 MGHRA, CDR2 YSYEKL. Trimming removed 0 bases at V and 7 bases at J, with 16 bases between. The CDR3 is made up of 15 amino acids. CDR3: CASSQDRLAMDEQYF. DNA for the CDR3: TGCGCCAGCAGCCAAGACCGGCTGGCTATGGATGAGCAGTACTTC.

The rearrangement links TRBV18 to TRBJ2-5, with 11 bases lining up with TRBD2. Germline values: CDR1 KGHSH, CDR2 LQKENI. Trimming took 3 bases from V and 1 from J; bases not matched to a gene: 1. The CDR3 has 15 residues. The DNA of the CDR3 is TGTGCCAGCTCACCTGGGACTAGCGGCCAAGAGACCCAGTACTTC. This codes for CASSPGTSGQETQYF.

This sequence joins TRBV29-1 and TRBJ2-2; D remains ambiguous. CDR1 is SQVTM, CDR2 ANQGSEA, per germline. The CDR3 covers 12 residues. V shed 7 bases and J shed 3 bases, with 9 bases lying between them. CDR3 DNA: TGCAGCGCCGGACGCTACACCGGGGAGCTGTTTTTT. Amino acid sequence: CSAGRYTGELFF.

The V and J genes are TRBV29-1 and TRBJ2-7, with D maybe TRBD2 (6 bases). V gave up 6 bases and J gave up 3 bases, with 18 bases separating them. CDR3 length: 14 residues. Germline CDR1 reads SQVTM; CDR2 reads ANQGSEA. CDR3 sequence (DNA): TGCAGCGTCGGGGGTCAGGGAAAAGGCTACGAGCAGTACTTC. Amino acid sequence: CSVGGQGKGYEQYF.

Notes on this clone: Other nucleotide sequences in the sample specify the same CDR3. This sequence joins TRBV18 and TRBJ1-4; 7 bases align to TRBD1. The CDR3 extends over 14 amino acids. J gave up 5 bases and V 6 bases, and 6 bases lay outside the gene matches. Per the germline V gene, CDR1 is KGHSH and CDR2 is LQKENI. Written as DNA, the CDR3 is TGTGCCAGCTCCCTTCTGACAGGGAATGAAAAACTGTTTTTT. Amino acids: CASSLLTGNEKLFF.

The rearrangement joins TRBV5-6 to TRBJ2-7; D not resolved. The CDR3 is made up of 14 amino acids. Germline V CDR1 and CDR2: SGHDT, YYEEEE. V shed 4 bases and J shed 3 bases, with 14 bases lying between them. The CDR3 spells CASSGRPIVYEQYF. As DNA, the CDR3 is TGTGCCAGCAGCGGACGGCCAATCGTCTACGAGCAGTACTTC.

This chain links TRBV2 with TRBJ2-1; 9 bases are shared with TRBD2. This CDR3 has 15 amino acids. V trimming: 1 base; J trimming: 3 bases; junction bases outside the gene matches: 1. Germline assignment: CDR1 SNHLY and CDR2 FYNNEI. The CDR3 loop is CASSEGLAVYNEQFF. Here the CDR3 DNA reads TGTGCCAGCAGTGAAGGACTAGCGGTCTACAATGAGCAGTTCTTC.

V usage is TRBV10-2 and J usage is TRBJ1-1; unclear D gene. The CDR3 has 15 amino acids. The V and J ends lost 3 bases and 0 bases respectively, with 11 bases between them. The germline V gene has CDR1 WSHSY and CDR2 SAAADI. The CDR3 sequence is CASSDPSPLNTEAFF. The CDR3 DNA sequence: TGCGCCAGCAGTGACCCAAGCCCCTTGAACACTGAAGCTTTCTTT.

The chain has TRBV19 and TRBJ2-1, with D perhaps TRBD2 (6 bases). Germline V CDR1 and CDR2: LNHDA, SQIVND (reference sequence). Trimming shortened V by 2 bases and J by 5 bases, and 7 bases separated the two germline ends. The CDR3 consists of 13 residues. In DNA, the CDR3 is TGTGCCAGTAGTATAACGGGAGACAATGAGCAGTTCTTC. It yields the protein CASSITGDNEQFF.

This clone was detected only once. The rearrangement uses TRBV5-4 and TRBJ1-2, with 8 nucleotides matching TRBD1. The junction had 2 bases not matched to a gene; V was cut back by 4 bases and J by 3 bases. The CDR3 is made up of 13 amino acids. Germline V gene lookup returns CDR1 SGHNT and CDR2 YYREEE (reference sequence). The CDR3 DNA reads as TGTGCCAGCAGCAAGGGACAGGACTATGGCTACACCTTC. Protein product: CASSKGQDYGYTF.

This sequence joins TRBV7-9 and TRBJ2-7; possibly TRBD1 for D (5 bases). V lost 11 bases and J 5 bases, leaving 19 bases between the germline ends. Germline V gives CDR1 SEHNR, CDR2 FQNEAQ (reference sequence). There are 13 residues in the CDR3. The CDR3 loop reads CADGGQGVHEQYF. The DNA for the CDR3 is TGTGCCGATGGTGGGCAGGGTGTCCACGAGCAGTACTTC.

The chain carries TRBV7-2 and TRBJ1-4; a possible D gene is TRBD1 (5 bases). Trimming pared 5 bases from V and 0 bases from J, leaving 7 bases between. The CDR3 spans 14 residues. CDR1 is SGHTA and CDR2 is FQGNSA in the germline V gene. In DNA form, the CDR3 reads TGTGCCAGCAGCGGGGGACCAACTAATGAAAAACTGTTTTTT. Its protein product is CASSGGPTNEKLFF.

The J gene is TRBJ1-2, the V gene TRBV6-5, with D possibly TRBD1 on 5 matching bases. The V and J ends lost 6 bases and 4 bases respectively, with 9 bases between them. CDR1 MNHEY and CDR2 SVGAGI come from the germline V gene. This CDR3 has 12 residues. CDR3 region: CASRSTVYGYTF. CDR3 nucleotide sequence: TGTGCCAGCAGATCGACAGTCTATGGCTACACCTTC.

The J gene is TRBJ2-1, the V gene TRBV11-3; the match to TRBD2 covers 9 bases. Germline CDR1 is SGHNT and CDR2 is YENEEA. The CDR3 loop spans 13 amino acids. V was pared by 9 bases and J by 9 bases, with 9 bases of the junction left unmatched. The CDR3 DNA is TGTGCCAGTAGAGGGCTAGCGGGAAGTGAGCAGTTCTTC. Protein sequence: CASRGLAGSEQFF.

This clone was observed a handful of times. The gene calls are TRBV7-2 and TRBJ1-5; D is possibly TRBD1 (6 bases). The CDR3 has 14 amino acids. The germline gives CDR1 SGHTA, CDR2 FQGNSA. Deletions cut 3 bases from V and 2 bases from J, with 8 bases between. The CDR3 region has the DNA TGTGCCAGCAGCTTGCGGACAGGCAATCAGCCCCAGCATTTT. This codes for CASSLRTGNQPQHF.

The chain is built from TRBV6-4 and TRBJ2-2, with 7 bases identical to TRBD1. Germline CDR1 and CDR2: MRHNA and SNTAGT. Losses at the gene ends were 7 bases for V and 3 bases for J; bases not matched to a gene: 5. The CDR3 runs 14 residues. The CDR3 region has the DNA TGTGCCAGCAAGACAGGGTGGGACACCGGGGAGCTGTTTTTT. The encoded protein is CASKTGWDTGELFF.

The rearrangement joins TRBV4-1 to TRBJ2-2, with a weak D call TRBD2 (6 bases). Trimming shortened V by 3 bases and J by 7 bases, and 12 bases separated the two germline ends. Germline CDR1 reads MGHRA; CDR2 reads YSYEKL. The CDR3 runs 14 residues. The CDR3 here is CASSQRLEGGELFF. The DNA for the CDR3 is TGCGCCAGCAGCCAGAGACTAGAGGGCGGGGAGCTGTTTTTT.

This clone appeared once. The V call is TRBV29-1, the J call TRBJ2-1, with D possibly called TRBD1 or TRBD2 (6 bases each). The CDR3 loop spans 15 amino acids. Trimming stripped 6 bases from V and 1 base from J, with 16 bases between. The germline gives CDR1 SQVTM, CDR2 ANQGSEA. The CDR3 here is CSVGAGKGSYNEQFF. The CDR3 DNA is TGCAGCGTGGGGGCGGGGAAGGGGTCCTACAATGAGCAGTTCTTC.

The chain has TRBV7-2 and TRBJ2-2; no firm D call. The CDR3 contains 14 residues. Germline CDR1 and CDR2: SGHTA and FQGNSA. V was cut by 1 base and J by 6 bases, with 9 bases left in between. The CDR3 reads CASSLVSEAGELFF. The CDR3 nucleotides read TGTGCCAGCAGCTTAGTTTCCGAGGCCGGGGAGCTGTTTTTT. Full variable domain (outside the CDR3, taken from reference TRBV7-2 and TRBJ2-2): GAGVSQSPSNKVTEKGKDVELRCDPISGHTALYWYRQSLGQGLEFLIYFQGNSAPDKSGLPSDRFSAERTGGSVSTLTIQRTQQEDSAVYLCASSLVSEAGELFFGEGSRLTVL.

In nucleotides, the CDR3 is TGTGCCAGCAGCCCCCGTCGGGACCAGGCGAGGAGGACAGATACGCAGTATTTT. As protein: CASSPRRDQARRTDTQYF. The chain combines TRBV9 with TRBJ2-3; D could derive from TRBD1 or TRBD2 (5 bases each). The CDR3 contains 18 residues. Trimming took off 4 bases at V and 3 bases at J, with 24 bases between the two ends. The germline V gene encodes CDR1 SGDLS and CDR2 YYNGEE.

This clone was detected ten times or more. The rearrangement joins TRBV15 to TRBJ2-7; tentative D call: TRBD1 (6 bases). V lost 4 bases and J 8 bases, leaving 12 bases between the germline ends. Germline V gives CDR1 LNHNV, CDR2 YYDKDF (reference sequence). CDR3 size: 12 residues. Here the CDR3 reads CATSNRDTKQYF. CDR3 DNA: TGTGCCACCAGCAACCGGGACACCAAGCAGTACTTC.

This chain joins TRBV2 and TRBJ1-3, with D possibly TRBD1 on 5 matching bases. The CDR3 runs to 12 residues. Germline CDR1 is SNHLY and CDR2 is FYNNEI. Trimming stripped 5 bases from V and 8 bases from J, with 10 bases between. Here the CDR3 DNA reads TGTGCCAGCAGTTTAACAGGAGACACCATATATTTT. This translates into CASSLTGDTIYF. The variable domain in full, completed from reference TRBV2 and TRBJ1-3, reads EPEVTQTPSHQVTQMGQEVILRCVPISNHLYFYWYRQILGQKVEFLVSFYNNEISEKSEIFDDQFSVERPDGSNFTLKIRSTKLEDSAMYFCASSLTGDTIYFGEGSWLTVV.

The V and J genes are TRBV9 and TRBJ2-7; D is unclear. The V and J ends lost 0 bases and 3 bases respectively, with 10 bases between them. The germline gives CDR1 SGDLS, CDR2 YYNGEE. The CDR3 length is 14 residues. The CDR3 region is CASSVAVGIYEQYF. CDR3 DNA sequence: TGTGCCAGCAGCGTAGCGGTGGGAATCTACGAGCAGTACTTC.

The chain carries TRBV7-2 and TRBJ2-7, with TRBD1 as a possible D gene (6 bases). V dropped 6 bases and J dropped 6 bases, with 18 bases sitting between them. This CDR3 has 14 amino acids. The germline V gene encodes CDR1 SGHTA and CDR2 FQGNSA. In DNA form, the CDR3 reads TGTGCCAGCAGGCCACGTAGTGGGGGCGGCGAGCAGTACTTC. Amino acids: CASRPRSGGGEQYF. The full variable domain, completed using reference TRBV7-2 and TRBJ2-7, is GAGVSQSPSNKVTEKGKDVELRCDPISGHTALYWYRQSLGQGLEFLIYFQGNSAPDKSGLPSDRFSAERTGGSVSTLTIQRTQQEDSAVYLCASRPRSGGGEQYFGPGTRLTVT.

This clone was observed once. The chain links TRBV7-9 to TRBJ2-7, with TRBD1 matching over 7 bases. Losses at the gene ends were 5 bases for V and 2 bases for J; bases not matched to a gene: 9. In germline, CDR1 is SEHNR, CDR2 FQNEAQ (reference sequence). This CDR3 comprises 15 residues. The chain's CDR3 is CASSLQRTGTYEQYF. Written as DNA, the CDR3 is TGTGCCAGCAGCCTACAACGGACAGGAACCTACGAGCAGTACTTC. The full variable domain, in which reference TRBV7-9 and TRBJ2-7 provide the parts outside the CDR3, is DTGVSQNPRHKITKRGQNVTFRCDPISEHNRLYWYRQTLGQGPEFLTYFQNEAQLEKSRLLSDRFSAERPKGSFSTLEIQRTEQGDSAMYLCASSLQRTGTYEQYFGPGTRLTVT.